Listed here are 4 T cell receptor beta chains from one sample, sequenced in a study of blood T cell repertoires in COVID-19. Profiled with immunoSEQ multiplex PCR; TCRdb holds only in-frame clones, not every one. The data contain some 300,000 clones, around 89% of them singletons. Sequencing was carried out using PBMCs or T cells enriched from blood (not recorded which). The origin of the receptors is a woman in her fifties or sixties in a cohort exposed to, infected with or recovered from COVID-19 (not recorded which).

This chain joins TRBV28 and TRBJ2-1; 7 positions agree with TRBD2. The CDR3 is 15 residues long. The germline CDR1 and CDR2 sequences are MDHEN and SYDVKM. Germline trimming cut 5 bases from V and 1 base from J; bases unmatched to any gene: 5. For the CDR3, the DNA is TGTGCCAGCAGTGAACTAGCGCTTTCCTACAATGAGCAGTTCTTC. It is translated as CASSELALSYNEQFF.

About this clone: The junction differs from germline at one of its ends, possibly a read error. The gene calls are TRBV5-6 and TRBJ1-4; 9 bases align to TRBD1. The CDR3 sequence is 14 residues long. Germline CDR1 and CDR2: SGHDT and YYEEEE. The CDR3 loop reads CASSLGTGNEKLFF. The CDR3 nucleotides read TGTGCCAGCAGTTTGGGGACAGGGAATGAAAAACTGTTTTTT. Full variable domain (missing parts from reference TRBV5-6 and TRBJ1-4): DAGVTQSPTHLIKTRGQQVTLRCSPKSGHDTVSWYQQALGQGPQFIFQYYEEEERQRGNFPDRFSGHQFPNYSSELNVNALLLGDSALYLCASSLGTGNEKLFFGSGTQLSVL.

V usage is TRBV10-3 and J usage is TRBJ1-1, with a weak D call TRBD1 (6 bases). Trimming took off 6 bases at V and 1 base at J, with 12 bases between the two ends. Per germline, CDR1 ENHRY and CDR2 SYGVKD. CDR3 length equals 14 residues. CDR3 region: CAIRDSDWNTEAFF. The DNA for the CDR3 is TGTGCCATCAGGGACAGTGATTGGAACACTGAAGCTTTCTTT.

This rearrangement joins TRBV7-3 to TRBJ2-2, with 7 bases lining up with TRBD1. CDR3 length: 16 amino acids. Germline V gene lookup returns CDR1 SGHTA and CDR2 FQGTGA. V shed 4 bases, J shed 9 bases, and the junction held 14 bases outside the gene matches. For the CDR3, the DNA is TGTGCCAGCAGCTCACTCCGAGAGGGGGCTTATCGGGAGCTGTTTTTT. This sequence encodes CASSSLREGAYRELFF.